This T cell receptor (beta chain) was sequenced during a study of identical twins. Study results and caveats: Twins' surplus sharing was weaker for beta out-of-frame sequences. Fewer insertions marked abundant cord blood beta clonotypes; young adult naive trended weakly, memory not at all. Zero-insertion findings could be partly confounded by invariant cells (MAIT and iNKT cells).

This clonotype was detected only a few times. Its matching antigen is unknown. The V gene's germline CDR1 is MNHEY and CDR2 SVGEGT. This CDR3 is 17 amino acids long. V shed 3 bases and J shed 3 bases, with 18 bases lying between them. TCRdb reanalysed the 5' RACE reads using MiXCR and keeps one entry per CDR3 protein. The sample yields 550,000 to 800,000 distinct CDR3 sequences, roughly 6.6% seen once. The same data also went into a second study, on yellow fever vaccine responses in identical twins. From that second work: Twins' vaccine T cell response reportedly seemed partly convergent, partly personalized.

The source is a woman under 30 in good health. V gene TRBV6-2 or TRBV6-3 combines with J gene TRBJ2-1; the D gene is possibly TRBD1 (5 bases). Sequenced input: PBMCs. Here the CDR3 DNA reads TGTGCCAGCAGTTATTTAAGGGGAAGGGGATACTACAATGAGCAGTTCTTC. Protein sequence: CASSYLRGRGYYNEQFF.